The source of this T cell receptor (beta chain) is a study of technical replicates of blood from a handful of donors. Sequenced by immunoSEQ multiplex PCR; TCRdb stores in-frame clones only, minus some. This sample has 67,000 or so clones, with 95% to 96% found just once. The CDR3 extends over 14 amino acids. Germline trimming cut 8 bases from V and 3 bases from J; bases unmatched to any gene: 3. Germline CDR1 and CDR2: SNHLY and FYNNEI. This sequence originates from a human donor in good health. The chain has TRBV2 and TRBJ2-7, with 14 bases aligning to TRBD2. Sequencing input: T cells isolated from PBMCs. For the CDR3, the DNA is TGTGCCAGCCAAGGACTAGCGGGGGGCTACGAGCAGTACTTC. Its protein is CASQGLAGGYEQYF.